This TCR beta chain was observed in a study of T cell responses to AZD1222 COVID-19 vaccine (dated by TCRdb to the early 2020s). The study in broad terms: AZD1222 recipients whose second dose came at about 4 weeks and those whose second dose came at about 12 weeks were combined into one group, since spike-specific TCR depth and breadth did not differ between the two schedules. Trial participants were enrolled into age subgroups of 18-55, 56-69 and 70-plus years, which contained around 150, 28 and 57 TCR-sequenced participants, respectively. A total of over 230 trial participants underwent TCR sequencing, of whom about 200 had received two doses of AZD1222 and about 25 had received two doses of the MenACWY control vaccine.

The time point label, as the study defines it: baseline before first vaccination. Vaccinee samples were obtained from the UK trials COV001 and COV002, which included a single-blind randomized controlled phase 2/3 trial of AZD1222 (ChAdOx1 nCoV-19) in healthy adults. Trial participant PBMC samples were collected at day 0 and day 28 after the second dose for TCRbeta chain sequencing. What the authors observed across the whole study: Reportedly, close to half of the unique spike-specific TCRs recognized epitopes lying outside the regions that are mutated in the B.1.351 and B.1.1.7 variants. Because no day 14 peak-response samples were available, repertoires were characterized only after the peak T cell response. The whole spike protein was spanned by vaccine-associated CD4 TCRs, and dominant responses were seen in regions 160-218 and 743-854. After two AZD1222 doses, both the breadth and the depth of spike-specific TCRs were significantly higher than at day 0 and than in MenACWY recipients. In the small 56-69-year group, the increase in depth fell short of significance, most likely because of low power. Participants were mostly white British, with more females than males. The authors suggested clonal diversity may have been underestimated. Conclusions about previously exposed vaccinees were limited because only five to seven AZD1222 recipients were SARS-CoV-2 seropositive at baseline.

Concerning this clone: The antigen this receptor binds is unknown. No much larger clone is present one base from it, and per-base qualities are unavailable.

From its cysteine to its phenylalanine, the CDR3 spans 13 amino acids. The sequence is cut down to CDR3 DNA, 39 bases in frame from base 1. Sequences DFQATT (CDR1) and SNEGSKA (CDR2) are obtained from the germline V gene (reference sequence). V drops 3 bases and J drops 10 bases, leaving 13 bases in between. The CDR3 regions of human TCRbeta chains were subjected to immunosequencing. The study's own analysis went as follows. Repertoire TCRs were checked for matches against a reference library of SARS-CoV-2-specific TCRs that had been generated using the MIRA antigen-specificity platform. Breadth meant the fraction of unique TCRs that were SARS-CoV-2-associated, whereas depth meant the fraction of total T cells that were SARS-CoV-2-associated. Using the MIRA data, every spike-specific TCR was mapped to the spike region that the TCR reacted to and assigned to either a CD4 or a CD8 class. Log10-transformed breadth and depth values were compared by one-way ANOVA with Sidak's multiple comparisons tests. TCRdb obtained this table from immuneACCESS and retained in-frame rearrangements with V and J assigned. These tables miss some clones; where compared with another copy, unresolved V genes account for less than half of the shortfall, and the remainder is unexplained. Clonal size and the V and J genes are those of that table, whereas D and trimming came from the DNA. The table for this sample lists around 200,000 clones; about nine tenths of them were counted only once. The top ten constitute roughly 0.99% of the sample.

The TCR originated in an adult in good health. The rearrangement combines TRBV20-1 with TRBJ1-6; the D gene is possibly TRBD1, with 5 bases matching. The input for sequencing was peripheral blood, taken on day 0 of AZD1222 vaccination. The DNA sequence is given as TGCAGTGCTAGTTCAGGGTGGGGATCACCCCTCCACTTT. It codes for CSASSGWGSPLHF.